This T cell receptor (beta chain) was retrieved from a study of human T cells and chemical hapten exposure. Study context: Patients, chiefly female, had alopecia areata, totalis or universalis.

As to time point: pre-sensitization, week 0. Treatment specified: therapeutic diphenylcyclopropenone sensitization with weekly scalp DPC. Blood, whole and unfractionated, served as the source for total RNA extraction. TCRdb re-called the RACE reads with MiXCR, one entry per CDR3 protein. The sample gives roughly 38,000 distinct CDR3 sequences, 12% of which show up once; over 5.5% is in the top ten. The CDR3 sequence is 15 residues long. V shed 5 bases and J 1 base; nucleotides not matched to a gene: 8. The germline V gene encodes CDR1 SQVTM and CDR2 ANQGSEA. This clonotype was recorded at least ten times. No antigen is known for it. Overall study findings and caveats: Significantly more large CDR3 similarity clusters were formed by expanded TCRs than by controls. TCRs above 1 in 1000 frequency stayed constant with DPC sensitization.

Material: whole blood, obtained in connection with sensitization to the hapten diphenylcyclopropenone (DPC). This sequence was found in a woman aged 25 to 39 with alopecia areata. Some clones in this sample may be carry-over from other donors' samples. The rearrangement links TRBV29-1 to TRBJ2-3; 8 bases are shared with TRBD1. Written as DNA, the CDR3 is TGCAGCGTTTCTACTCCGGGACAGGGCACAGATACGCAGTATTTT. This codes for CSVSTPGQGTDTQYF.